Listed below are T cell receptor beta chains from one sample, sequenced in a study of naive CD8 T cells in extremely preterm neonates. The protocol was immunoSEQ multiplex PCR, while the TCRdb copy is restricted to in-frame clones and leaves out a portion. The sample lists several thousand clones; 95% to 98% were seen once. Sequences were obtained from naive CD8+ T cells from blood. Every receptor here comes from a human donor in good health. The CDR3 runs from the conserved cysteine through the conserved F or W. A D gene is named only where the DNA matches it firmly.

J	V	D	DNA	CDR3
TRBJ2-7	TRBV11-3	NA	TGTGCCAGCAGCTTAGGAGGGCCCGAAACCTACGAGCAGTACTTC	CASSLGGPETYEQYF
TRBJ2-5	TRBV27	NA	TGTGCCAGCAGTTTTGTGGCCTCGGAGAGGGATACCCAGTACTTC	CASSFVASERDTQYF
TRBJ2-1	TRBV19	TRBD2	TGTGCCAGTAGTACCTCTAGCGGGAATGAGCAGTTCTTC	CASSTSSGNEQFF
TRBJ2-2	TRBV19	NA	TGTGCCAGCAGACAGGTCGCCGGGGAGCTGTTTTTT	CASRQVAGELFF
TRBJ1-1	TRBV19	TRBD1	TGTGCCAGTAGTTGGACAGGGACTGAAGCTTTCTTT	CASSWTGTEAFF
TRBJ2-7	TRBV19	TRBD1	TGTGCCAGTAGCTCCGGGACAGGGCCCTACGAGCAGTACTTC	CASSSGTGPYEQYF
TRBJ2-5	TRBV7-9	NA	TGTGCCAGCAGCTTCACAGTTCAAGATACCCAGTACTTC	CASSFTVQDTQYF
TRBJ1-1	TRBV7-6	NA	TGTGCCAGCAGCCCTGGAAAGGGGATGAACACTGAAGCTTTCTTT	CASSPGKGMNTEAFF
TRBJ1-1	TRBV25-1	NA	TGTGCCAGCAGGGACTTCGAAGCTTTCTTT	CASRDFEAFF
TRBJ2-3	TRBV7-8	TRBD2	TGTGCCAGCAGCTCCTCCCTAGCGGGAGCACCAGATACGCAGTATTTT	CASSSSLAGAPDTQYF
TRBJ2-7	TRBV19	NA	TGTGCCAGTAGTATGACAGGACCAACCTACGAGCAGTACTTC	CASSMTGPTYEQYF
TRBJ1-1	TRBV11-3	NA	TGTGCCAGCAGCTTCGACAAGAACACTGAAGCTTTCTTT	CASSFDKNTEAFF
TRBJ2-5	TRBV27	NA	TGTGCCAGCAGCCAATTAGGACCGGGGTCTAGGGAGCAGTACTTC	CASSQLGPGSREQYF
TRBJ2-1	TRBV2	TRBD2	TGTGCCAGCAGTGAGCCGGGACTAGCAAATGAGCAGTTCTTC	CASSEPGLANEQFF